This T cell receptor beta chain comes out of a study of blood T cell repertoires in COVID-19 (dated by TCRdb to the early 2020s). Regarding the study in general: The collaborator samples originated in the United States, Italy and Spain and spanned the acute and convalescent phases of COVID-19. A de-identified subject ID, COVID-19 status, age in years and sex were almost always included in the sample metadata. The samples were drawn from the first 160 participants of the ongoing ImmuneRACE study and from some 1,300 subjects provided by 6 global collaborators. HLA class I and class II types, where available, came from metadata supplied by the sample provider rather than from assay-based typing. Subjects who had been exposed to COVID-19, were actively infected with it, or had recovered from it provided the deeply sampled blood TCRbeta repertoires that made up the dataset. The prospective study material was composed of cDNA or gDNA derived from T cells, B-cell-depleted T cells, or PBMCs. The repertoires were made available in a free public database intended to serve as a resource for research on the immune response to SARS-CoV-2. What the research found in general, with its limitations: The quantity of clinical and demographic metadata differed by source and by participant and was supplied without curation.

Collaborating institutions collected whole blood in K2EDTA tubes following their own protocols. For TCRbeta analysis, collaborators shipped samples in one of three forms: frozen whole blood, isolated PBMCs, or DNA extracted from either of those sample types. This clone was seen more than once but under ten times. The clone's antigen remains unknown. It has no much larger one-base neighbor in the sample; base qualities were not kept. The germline V gene supplies CDR1 MDHEN and CDR2 SYDVKM. The germline V and J ends show losses of 5 bases and 0 bases respectively, and no gene match explains 13 bases of the junction. Including cysteine and phenylalanine, the CDR3 has 18 amino acids. Only the CDR3 DNA stays, 54 bases, in frame from base 1. The immunoSEQ Assay, a bias-controlled multiplex PCR, was used to amplify TCRbeta CDR3 regions from genomic DNA. In the source study's methods: The number of nucleated cells in each sample was estimated from the amplification of reference gene primers within the assay. To quantify the absolute abundance of each unique TCRbeta CDR3 rearrangement, sequence reads were collapsed and filtered. For each sample, productive Simpson clonality was calculated as the square root of Simpson's diversity index over productive rearrangements. The table comes from immuneACCESS by way of TCRdb, which keeps in-frame sequences with V and J called. Part of the clones is missing from these tables; in studies checked, under half for an unresolved V gene and the rest for unknown reasons. Clone size and the V and J calls come from that table; the DNA yielded D and trimming. The sample includes some 260,000 clones, with around three quarters observed a single time. The ten biggest clones cover about 3% of the sample.

Sequenced input: peripheral blood. The chain is encoded by TRBV28 joined to TRBJ1-5, with 7 junctional bases fitting TRBD1. The receptor was derived from a woman over 75 with acute or convalescent COVID-19. The nucleotides are TGTGCCAGCAGTCCACGACAGGGATGGACCTATAGCAATCAGCCCCAGCATTTT. This translates into CASSPRQGWTYSNQPQHF.